The T cell receptor beta chain described here comes from a study of radiation and T cells in renal cell carcinoma. Described time point: blood 4 weeks post-SBRT, at nephrectomy. Treatment meaning: 15 Gy SBRT to primary tumor, nephrectomy 4 weeks later. Nephrectomy followed 15 Gy stereotactic body radiation by 4 weeks. On this clone: Its antigen is currently unknown.

CDR1 is SGHRS and CDR2 is YFSETQ in the germline V gene. This CDR3 region has 16 residues. V trimming: 4 bases; J trimming: 2 bases; junction bases outside the gene matches: 3. Study results and limitations: Pretreatment tumor biopsies were lacking, so baseline clonotypes are unknown. In blood, top tumor clones expanded by 2 weeks, shrinking by 4.

Measured with immunoSEQ multiplex PCR; TCRdb has only the in-frame clones, and not every one. The sample yields about 100,000 clones, 65% to 90% seen once. The chain links TRBV5-1 to TRBJ2-3; TRBD2 matches at 14 bases. Here the sequenced sample was blood, taken from a patient whose treatment included radiotherapy and nephrectomy. This clonotype was obtained from a man between 60 and 70 years old with renal cell carcinoma. CDR3 DNA sequence: TGCGCCAGCAGCCGGGGACTAGCGGGAGCCACAGATACGCAGTATTTT. Amino acid sequence: CASSRGLAGATDTQYF.